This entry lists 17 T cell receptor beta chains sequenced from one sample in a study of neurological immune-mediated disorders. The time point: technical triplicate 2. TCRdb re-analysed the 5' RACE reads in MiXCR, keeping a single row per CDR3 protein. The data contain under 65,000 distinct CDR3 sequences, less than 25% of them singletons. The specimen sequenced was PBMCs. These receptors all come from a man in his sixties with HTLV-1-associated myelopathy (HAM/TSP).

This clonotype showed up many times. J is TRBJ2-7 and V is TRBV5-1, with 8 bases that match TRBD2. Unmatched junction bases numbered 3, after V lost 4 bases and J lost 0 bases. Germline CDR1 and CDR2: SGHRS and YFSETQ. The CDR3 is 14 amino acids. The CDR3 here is CASSREGSSYEQYF. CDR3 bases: TGCGCCAGCAGCCGGGAGGGGAGCTCCTACGAGCAGTACTTC.

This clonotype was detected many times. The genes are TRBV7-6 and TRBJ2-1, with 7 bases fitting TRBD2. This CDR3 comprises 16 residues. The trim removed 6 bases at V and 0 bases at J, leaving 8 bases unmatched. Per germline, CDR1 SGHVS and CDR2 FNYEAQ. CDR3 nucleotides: TGTGCCAGCAGTAGAACTAGCGATAGCTCCTACAATGAGCAGTTCTTC. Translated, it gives CASSRTSDSSYNEQFF.

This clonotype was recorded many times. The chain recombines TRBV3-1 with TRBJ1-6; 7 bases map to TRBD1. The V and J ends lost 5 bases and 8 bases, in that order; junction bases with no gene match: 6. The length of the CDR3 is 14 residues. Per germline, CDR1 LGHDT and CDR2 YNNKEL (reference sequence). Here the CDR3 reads CASSSQGYDSPLHF. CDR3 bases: TGTGCCAGCAGCTCACAGGGGTACGATTCACCCCTCCACTTT.

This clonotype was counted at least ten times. The DNA of the CDR3 is TGTGCCACCAGTGGTATAGAGGGTACCACCGGGGAGCTGTTTTTT. As protein: CATSGIEGTTGELFF. The V gene is TRBV24-1, the J gene TRBJ2-2; the D gene is possibly TRBD2 (5 bases). V shed 5 bases and J shed 4 bases, with 13 bases lying between them. There are 15 residues in the CDR3. The germline V gene has CDR1 KGHDR and CDR2 SFDVKD.

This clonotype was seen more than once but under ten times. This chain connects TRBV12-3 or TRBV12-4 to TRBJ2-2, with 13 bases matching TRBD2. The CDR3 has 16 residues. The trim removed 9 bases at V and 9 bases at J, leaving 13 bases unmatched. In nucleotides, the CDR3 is TGTGCCAGTAGTCCAACTAGCGGGAGGGCCTCCTGGGAGCTGTTTTTT. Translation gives CASSPTSGRASWELFF.

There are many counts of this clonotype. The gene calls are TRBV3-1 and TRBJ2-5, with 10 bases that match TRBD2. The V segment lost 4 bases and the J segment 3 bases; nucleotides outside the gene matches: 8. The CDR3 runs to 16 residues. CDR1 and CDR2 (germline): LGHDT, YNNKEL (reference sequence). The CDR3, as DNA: TGTGCCAGCAGCCCCGGAGGAGCGGGAGGGGAAGAGACCCAGTACTTC. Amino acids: CASSPGGAGGEETQYF.

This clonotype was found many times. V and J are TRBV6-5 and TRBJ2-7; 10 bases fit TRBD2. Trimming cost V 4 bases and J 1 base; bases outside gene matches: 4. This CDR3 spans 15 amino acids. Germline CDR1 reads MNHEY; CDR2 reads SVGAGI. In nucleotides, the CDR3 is TGTGCCAGCAGTTCCACTAGCGGGAAATCCTACGAGCAGTACTTC. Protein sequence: CASSSTSGKSYEQYF.

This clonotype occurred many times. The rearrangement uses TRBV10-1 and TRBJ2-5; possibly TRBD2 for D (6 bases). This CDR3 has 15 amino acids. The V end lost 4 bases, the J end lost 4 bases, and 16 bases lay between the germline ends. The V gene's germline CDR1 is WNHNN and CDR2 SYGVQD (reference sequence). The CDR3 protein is CASSGRRGGRETQYF. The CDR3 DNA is TGCGCCAGCAGTGGACGGCGGGGAGGAAGAGAGACCCAGTACTTC.

Written as DNA, the CDR3 is TGTGCCAGCAGTCCTACAGGGGGCCACACTGAAGCTTTCTTT. Amino acid sequence: CASSPTGGHTEAFF. The V and J genes are TRBV7-2 and TRBJ1-1; 9 nucleotides match TRBD1. Germline lookup yields CDR1 SGHTA and CDR2 FQGNSA. CDR3 length: 14 amino acids. V lost 6 bases to trimming and J lost 3 bases; unmatched junction nucleotides: 5.

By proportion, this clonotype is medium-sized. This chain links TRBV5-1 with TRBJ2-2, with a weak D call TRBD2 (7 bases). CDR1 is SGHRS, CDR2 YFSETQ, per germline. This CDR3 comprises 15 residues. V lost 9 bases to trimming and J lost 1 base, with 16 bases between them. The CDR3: CATTTGGMNTGELFF. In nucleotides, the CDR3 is TGCGCCACTACTACGGGGGGCATGAACACCGGGGAGCTGTTTTTT.

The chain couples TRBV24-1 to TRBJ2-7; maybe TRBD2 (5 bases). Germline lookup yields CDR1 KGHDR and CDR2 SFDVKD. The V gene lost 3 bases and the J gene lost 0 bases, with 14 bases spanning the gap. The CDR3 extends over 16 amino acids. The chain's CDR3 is CATSDPVRGISYEQYF. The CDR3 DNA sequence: TGTGCCACCAGTGATCCGGTCCGGGGAATCTCCTACGAGCAGTACTTC.

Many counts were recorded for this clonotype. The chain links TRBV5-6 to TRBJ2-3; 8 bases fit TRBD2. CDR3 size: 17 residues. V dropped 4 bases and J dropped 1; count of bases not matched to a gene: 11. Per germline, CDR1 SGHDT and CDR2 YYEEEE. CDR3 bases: TGTGCCAGCAGCCCGTCGGGACTAGGAAAGGGCACAGATACGCAGTATTTT. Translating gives CASSPSGLGKGTDTQYF.

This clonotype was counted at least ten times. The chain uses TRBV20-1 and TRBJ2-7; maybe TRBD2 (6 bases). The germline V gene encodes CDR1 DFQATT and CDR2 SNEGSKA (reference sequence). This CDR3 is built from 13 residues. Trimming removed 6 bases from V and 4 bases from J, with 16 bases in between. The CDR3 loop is CSADRDSTYEQYF. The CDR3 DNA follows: TGCAGTGCCGATCGGGACTCGACTTACGAGCAGTACTTC.

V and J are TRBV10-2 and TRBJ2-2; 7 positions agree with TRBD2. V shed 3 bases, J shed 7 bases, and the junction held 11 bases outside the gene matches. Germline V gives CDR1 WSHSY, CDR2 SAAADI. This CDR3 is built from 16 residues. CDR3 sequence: CASSDRLALGYGELFF. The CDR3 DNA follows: TGCGCCAGCAGTGACCGACTAGCTCTGGGATACGGGGAGCTGTTTTTT.

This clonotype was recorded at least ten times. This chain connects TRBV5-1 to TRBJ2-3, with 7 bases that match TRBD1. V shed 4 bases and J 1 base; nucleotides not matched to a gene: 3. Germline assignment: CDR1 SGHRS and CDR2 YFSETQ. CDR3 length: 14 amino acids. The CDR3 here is CASSQDRGTDTQYF. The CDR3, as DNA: TGCGCCAGCAGCCAAGACAGGGGCACAGATACGCAGTATTTT.

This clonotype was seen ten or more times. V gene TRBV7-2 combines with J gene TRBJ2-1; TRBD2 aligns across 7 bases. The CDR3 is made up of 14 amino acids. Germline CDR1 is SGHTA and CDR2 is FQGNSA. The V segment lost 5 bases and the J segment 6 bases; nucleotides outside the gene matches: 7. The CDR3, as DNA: TGTGCCAGCAGCGCACCAAGCGGGGCCAATGAGCAGTTCTTC. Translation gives CASSAPSGANEQFF.

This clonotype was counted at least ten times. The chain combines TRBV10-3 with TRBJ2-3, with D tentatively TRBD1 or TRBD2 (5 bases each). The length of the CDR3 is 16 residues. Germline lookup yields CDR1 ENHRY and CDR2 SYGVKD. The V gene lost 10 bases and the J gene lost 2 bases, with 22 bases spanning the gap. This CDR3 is CATGKSEGRATDTQYF. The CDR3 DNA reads TGTGCCACCGGCAAATCCGAGGGCAGGGCCACAGATACGCAGTATTTT.